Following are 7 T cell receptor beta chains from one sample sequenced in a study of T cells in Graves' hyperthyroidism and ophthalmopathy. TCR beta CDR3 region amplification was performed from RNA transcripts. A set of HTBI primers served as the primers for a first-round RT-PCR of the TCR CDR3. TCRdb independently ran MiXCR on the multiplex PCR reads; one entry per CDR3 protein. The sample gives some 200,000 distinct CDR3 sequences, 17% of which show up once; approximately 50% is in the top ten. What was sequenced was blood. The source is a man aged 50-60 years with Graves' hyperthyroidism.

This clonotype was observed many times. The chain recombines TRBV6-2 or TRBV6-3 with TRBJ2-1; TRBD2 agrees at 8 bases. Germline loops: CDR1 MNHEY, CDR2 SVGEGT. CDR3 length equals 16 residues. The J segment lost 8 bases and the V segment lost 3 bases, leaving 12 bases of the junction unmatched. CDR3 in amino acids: CASSYLVRSGIDEQFF. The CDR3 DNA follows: TGTGCCAGCAGTTATTTAGTTCGTAGCGGGATCGATGAGCAGTTCTTC.

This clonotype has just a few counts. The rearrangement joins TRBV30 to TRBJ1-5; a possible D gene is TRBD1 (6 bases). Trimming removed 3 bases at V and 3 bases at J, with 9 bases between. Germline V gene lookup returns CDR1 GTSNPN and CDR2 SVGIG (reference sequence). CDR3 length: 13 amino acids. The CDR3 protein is CAWRGGANQPQHF. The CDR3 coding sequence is TGTGCCTGGAGGGGGGGGGCCAATCAGCCCCAGCATTTT.

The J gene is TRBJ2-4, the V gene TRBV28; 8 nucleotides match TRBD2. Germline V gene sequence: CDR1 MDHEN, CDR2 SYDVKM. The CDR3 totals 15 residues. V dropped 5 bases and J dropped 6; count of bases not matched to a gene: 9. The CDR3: CASSETRGGGNIQYF. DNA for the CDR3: TGTGCCAGCAGTGAAACCCGGGGGGGGGGAAACATTCAGTACTTC.

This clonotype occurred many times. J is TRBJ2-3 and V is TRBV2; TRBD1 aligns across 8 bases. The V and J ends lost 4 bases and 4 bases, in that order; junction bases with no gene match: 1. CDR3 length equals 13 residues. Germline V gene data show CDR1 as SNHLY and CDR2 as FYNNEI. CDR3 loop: CASSAQGADTQYF. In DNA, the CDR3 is TGTGCCAGCAGTGCACAGGGGGCAGATACGCAGTATTTT. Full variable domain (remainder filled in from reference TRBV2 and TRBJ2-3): EPEVTQTPSHQVTQMGQEVILRCVPISNHLYFYWYRQILGQKVEFLVSFYNNEISEKSEIFDDQFSVERPDGSNFTLKIRSTKLEDSAMYFCASSAQGADTQYFGPGTRLTVL.

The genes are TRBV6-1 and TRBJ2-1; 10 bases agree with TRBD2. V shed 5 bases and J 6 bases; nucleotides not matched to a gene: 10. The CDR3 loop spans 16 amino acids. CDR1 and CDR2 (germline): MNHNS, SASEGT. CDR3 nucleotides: TGTGCCAGCAGTCCGGGGAGGACTAGCGGCTTCAATGAGCAGTTCTTC. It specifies CASSPGRTSGFNEQFF.

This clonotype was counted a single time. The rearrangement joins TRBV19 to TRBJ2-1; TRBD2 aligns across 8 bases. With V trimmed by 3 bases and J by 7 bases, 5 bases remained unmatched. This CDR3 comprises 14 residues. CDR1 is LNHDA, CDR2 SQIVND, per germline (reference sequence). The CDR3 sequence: CASSMRSGSNEQFF. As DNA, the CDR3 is TGTGCCAGTAGTATGAGGAGCGGGAGTAATGAGCAGTTCTTC.

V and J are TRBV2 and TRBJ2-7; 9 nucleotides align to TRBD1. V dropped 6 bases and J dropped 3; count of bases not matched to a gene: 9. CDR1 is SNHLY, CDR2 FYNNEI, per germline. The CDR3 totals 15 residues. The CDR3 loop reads CASRAGTGNSYEQYF. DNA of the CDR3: TGTGCCAGCAGAGCCGGGACAGGGAATAGCTACGAGCAGTACTTC. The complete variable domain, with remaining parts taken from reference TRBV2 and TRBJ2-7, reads EPEVTQTPSHQVTQMGQEVILRCVPISNHLYFYWYRQILGQKVEFLVSFYNNEISEKSEIFDDQFSVERPDGSNFTLKIRSTKLEDSAMYFCASRAGTGNSYEQYFGPGTRLTVT.